The 22 T cell receptor beta chains presented below share a single source sample, sequenced in a study of neurological immune-mediated disorders (dated by TCRdb to about 2019). What the time point label conveys for this sample: longitudinal time-point 3. The receptor library was made with 5' RACE. The sequencing machine was an Illumina HiSeq 2500. TCRdb trimmed public reads at Q25 via fastp, called clones via MiXCR and kept in-frame beta chains. CDR3 protein sequences are deduplicated, and each keeps its most common genes and DNA. Recorded for this sample are about 99,000 distinct CDR3 sequences; 11% of them occurred a single time. The ten most abundant clones make up approximately 3.3% of the sample. The specimen was PBMCs. These receptors were collected from a female donor with HTLV-1-associated myelopathy (HAM/TSP).

As for this clonotype: One junction end does not reproduce the germline sequence, and a read error may be involved. This rearrangement joins TRBV5-5 to TRBJ2-3; possibly TRBD1 for D (5 bases). This CDR3 comprises 14 residues. Germline assignment: CDR1 SGHKS and CDR2 YYEKEE (reference sequence). DNA of the CDR3: TGTGCCAGCAGCTTTCGACAGAGCACAAATACGCAGTATTTT. This codes for CASSFRQSTNTQYF.

This clonotype was recorded many times. V and J are TRBV6-6 and TRBJ2-7; 7 bases are a match to TRBD1. Trimming took 7 bases from V and 3 from J; bases not matched to a gene: 6. The length of the CDR3 is 13 residues. Germline V gene sequence: CDR1 MNHNY, CDR2 SVGAGI (reference sequence). CDR3 nucleotides: TGTGCCAGCACCATGGGACAGATCTACGAGCAGTACTTC. This gives the protein CASTMGQIYEQYF.

This clonotype was observed at least ten times. The chain employs TRBV5-6 and TRBJ2-4; 8 bases map to TRBD1. The CDR3 length is 14 residues. CDR1 SGHDT and CDR2 YYEEEE come from the germline V gene. Trimming took 4 bases from V and 2 from J; bases not matched to a gene: 2. CDR3 amino acids: CASSRTGSKNIQYF. The CDR3 DNA is TGTGCCAGCAGCCGGACAGGGTCCAAAAACATTCAGTACTTC.

This clonotype has a count of ten or more. The chain employs TRBV10-3 and TRBJ2-5, with TRBD1 matching 10 bases. V lost 8 bases to trimming and J lost 2 bases; unmatched junction nucleotides: 2. The CDR3 loop spans 13 amino acids. Germline V gene lookup returns CDR1 ENHRY and CDR2 SYGVKD. The CDR3 sequence is CAIWTGGQETQYF. In DNA form, the CDR3 reads TGTGCCATCTGGACAGGGGGTCAAGAGACCCAGTACTTC.

In this sample, this clonotype turned up a few times. The chain uses TRBV28 and TRBJ2-5; D remains ambiguous. V gave up 5 bases and J gave up 1 base, with 14 bases separating them. Germline CDR1 reads MDHEN; CDR2 reads SYDVKM. The CDR3 loop spans 15 amino acids. In DNA form, the CDR3 reads TGTGCCAGCAGTCTTGAATCGGGCTTCCAAGAGACCCAGTACTTC. It translates to CASSLESGFQETQYF.

This clonotype was seen only a few times. V usage is TRBV6-5 and J usage is TRBJ2-3, with D possibly TRBD1 on 5 matching bases. Germline V lookup: CDR1 MNHEY, CDR2 SVGAGI. The length of the CDR3 is 15 residues. The V end was cut by 0 bases, the J end by 4 bases, with 11 bases between. As DNA, the CDR3 is TGTGCCAGCAGTTACTCCTCAGGGAATCCAGATACGCAGTATTTT. Protein: CASSYSSGNPDTQYF.

This clonotype was observed at least ten times. The chain is built from TRBV20-1 and TRBJ2-5, with D maybe TRBD2 (5 bases). The CDR3 runs to 12 residues. From germline, CDR1 is DFQATT and CDR2 SNEGSKA (reference sequence). Trimming removed 5 bases at V and 7 bases at J, with 14 bases between. CDR3 region: CSALAPGRTQYF. In DNA, the CDR3 is TGCAGTGCTCTAGCCCCGGGGAGGACCCAGTACTTC.

This clonotype has ten or more counts. In DNA form, the CDR3 reads TGTGCCAGCACCGGGCCTCCTGGGGGCTACACCTTC. Translation gives CASTGPPGGYTF. The chain links TRBV28 to TRBJ1-2; D gene uncertain. The CDR3 has 12 residues. Trimming removed 7 bases at V and 8 bases at J, with 14 bases between. Germline CDR1 and CDR2: MDHEN and SYDVKM.

This clonotype was recorded at least ten times. This chain uses TRBV6-5 with TRBJ1-6; possibly TRBD1 for D (5 bases). With 10 bases removed from V and 12 bases from J, the gap between germline ends came to 13 bases. This CDR3 is 11 amino acids long. Looked up from germline, CDR1 is MNHEY and CDR2 is SVGAGI. CDR3 protein: CANTGRRPLHF. CDR3 nucleotides: TGTGCCAACACGGGGCGTAGACCCCTCCACTTT.

This clonotype was detected a few times. The chain carries TRBV28 and TRBJ2-1; the match to TRBD1 covers 7 bases. The CDR3 extends over 14 amino acids. The V gene's germline CDR1 is MDHEN and CDR2 SYDVKM. V was clipped by 3 bases and J by 5 bases; unmatched bases: 4. The CDR3 nucleotides read TGTGCCAGCAGTTTGGGACAGCCGAACAATGAGCAGTTCTTC. Translation: CASSLGQPNNEQFF. Variable domain in full (rest from reference TRBV28 and TRBJ2-1): DVKVTQSSRYLVKRTGEKVFLECVQDMDHENMFWYRQDPGLGLRLIYFSYDVKMKEKGDIPEGYSVSREKKERFSLILESASTNQTSMYLCASSLGQPNNEQFFGPGTRLTVL.

This clonotype was recorded at least ten times. The chain uses TRBV5-1 and TRBJ2-3, with no clear D. The CDR3 sequence is 14 residues long. The germline V gene has CDR1 SGHRS and CDR2 YFSETQ. V gave up 2 bases and J gave up 5 bases, with 12 bases separating them. This CDR3 reads CASSFETTRDTQYF. DNA for the CDR3: TGCGCCAGCAGCTTCGAGACGACCCGAGATACGCAGTATTTT.

This clonotype was picked up many times. CDR3 sequence (DNA): TGTGCCAGCAGCCAAGCTGGGTGGGAGGGTCGTGAGCAGTTCTTC. It yields the protein CASSQAGWEGREQFF. The chain uses TRBV4-2 and TRBJ2-1; 7 nucleotides agree with TRBD2. Trimming took 1 base from V and 9 from J; bases not matched to a gene: 9. The CDR3 is made up of 15 amino acids. Germline assignment: CDR1 LGHNA and CDR2 YNFKEQ.

This clonotype was counted ten times or more. J is TRBJ2-5 and V is TRBV29-1; D not certain. V was clipped by 7 bases and J by 1 base, with 16 bases between them. CDR1 and CDR2 (germline): SQVTM, ANQGSEA. The CDR3 length is 14 residues. The chain's CDR3 is CSAPSRGLQETQYF. The CDR3 DNA sequence: TGCAGCGCCCCTTCTCGAGGCCTCCAAGAGACCCAGTACTTC.

This clonotype came up once. This may come from a read error, since a much larger clone is one base off. The chain uses TRBV7-2 and TRBJ2-4, with a weak D call TRBD1 (6 bases). There are 16 residues in the CDR3. Trimming took off 2 bases at V and 8 bases at J, with 19 bases between the two ends. Germline V gives CDR1 SGHTA, CDR2 FQGNSA. CDR3 region: CASSLQGHQTHHIQYF. The CDR3 DNA is TGTGCCAGCAGCTTACAGGGGCACCAAACGCACCACATTCAGTACTTC.

This clonotype was seen many times. The chain links TRBV10-3 to TRBJ2-6, with TRBD1 identical over 9 bases. The J segment lost 2 bases and the V segment lost 2 bases, leaving 10 bases of the junction unmatched. This CDR3 region has 19 residues. Per the germline V gene, CDR1 is ENHRY and CDR2 is SYGVKD. The CDR3 DNA reads as TGTGCCATCAGTGAGACTTCCGGGACAGGGTCTGCTGGGGCCAACGTCCTGACTTTC. This sequence encodes CAISETSGTGSAGANVLTF.

This clonotype was seen a few times. The genes are TRBV20-1 and TRBJ1-2, with D possibly being TRBD1 (6 bases). CDR1 and CDR2 (germline): DFQATT, SNEGSKA (reference sequence). Trimming left V 5 bases short and J 7 bases short, with 14 bases between. This CDR3 has 12 residues. The CDR3 sequence is CSAAGGASGYTF. CDR3 nucleotides: TGCAGTGCTGCCGGGGGCGCGAGTGGCTACACCTTC.

This clonotype was detected many times. The CDR3 loop is CASSLAFGVAGNTIYF. CDR3 coding DNA: TGTGCCAGCAGCTTGGCCTTCGGGGTCGCTGGAAACACCATATATTTT. The gene calls are TRBV5-6 and TRBJ1-3; D remains ambiguous. In germline, CDR1 is SGHDT, CDR2 YYEEEE. This CDR3 is built from 16 residues. Trimming stripped 0 bases from V and 2 bases from J, with 12 bases between.

A few counts support this clonotype. This sequence joins TRBV20-1 and TRBJ2-5; D is perhaps TRBD2 (6 bases). Trimming stripped 2 bases from V and 4 bases from J, with 11 bases between. This CDR3 is built from 13 residues. Germline CDR1 and CDR2: DFQATT and SNEGSKA (reference sequence). CDR3 loop: CSARLSGRETQYF. CDR3 nucleotide sequence: TGCAGTGCTAGACTTAGCGGCCGAGAGACCCAGTACTTC.

This clonotype has just a few counts. The V and J genes are TRBV18 and TRBJ2-2; no clear D. Germline values: CDR1 KGHSH, CDR2 LQKENI. V was trimmed by 3 bases and J by 0 bases, leaving 14 bases between them. The CDR3 sequence is 17 residues long. The CDR3 loop is CASSPSLANPNTGELFF. CDR3 nucleotides: TGTGCCAGCTCACCGAGCCTGGCGAATCCGAACACCGGGGAGCTGTTTTTT.

This clonotype was detected many times. The J gene is TRBJ2-1, the V gene TRBV5-1; TRBD1 matches 8 bases. With V trimmed by 0 bases and J by 10 bases, 3 bases remained unmatched. Germline values: CDR1 SGHRS, CDR2 YFSETQ. The CDR3 runs 13 residues. The CDR3: CASSLVRGREQFF. In DNA, the CDR3 is TGCGCCAGCAGCTTGGTCAGGGGGCGCGAGCAGTTCTTC.

This clonotype was detected ten times or more. This sequence joins TRBV5-1 and TRBJ2-6; D unresolved. The V end was cut by 0 bases, the J end by 0 bases, with 7 bases between. Germline loops: CDR1 SGHRS, CDR2 YFSETQ. The CDR3 contains 16 residues. Written as DNA, the CDR3 is TGCGCCAGCAGCTTGGTCTCTGACTCTGGGGCCAACGTCCTGACTTTC. This sequence encodes CASSLVSDSGANVLTF.

The table lists this clonotype with many counts. Compared with germline, one end of the junction differs, possibly owing to a read error. The CDR3 here is CASSLGSIDTQYF. DNA of the CDR3: TGCGCCAGCAGCTTGGGGAGCATAGATACGCAGTATTTT. The rearrangement joins TRBV5-1 to TRBJ2-3; no firm D call. This CDR3 is built from 13 residues. The germline V gene encodes CDR1 SGHRS and CDR2 YFSETQ.